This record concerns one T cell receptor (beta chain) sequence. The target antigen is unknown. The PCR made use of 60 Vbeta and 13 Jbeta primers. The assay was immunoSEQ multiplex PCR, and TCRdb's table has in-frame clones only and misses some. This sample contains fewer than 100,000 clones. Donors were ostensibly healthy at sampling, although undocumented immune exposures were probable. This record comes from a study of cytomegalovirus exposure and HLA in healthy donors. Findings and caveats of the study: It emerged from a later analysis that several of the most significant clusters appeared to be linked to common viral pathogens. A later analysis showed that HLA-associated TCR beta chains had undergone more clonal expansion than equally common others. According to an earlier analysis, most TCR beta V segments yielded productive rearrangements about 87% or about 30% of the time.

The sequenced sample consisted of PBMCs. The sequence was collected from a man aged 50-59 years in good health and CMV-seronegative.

Here the CDR3 DNA reads TGTGCCAGCAGTTACACCAGGGTGGCCTACGAGCAGTACTTC. This sequence encodes CASSYTRVAYEQYF. This sequence joins TRBV6-5 and TRBJ2-7, with D perhaps TRBD1 (5 bases). The CDR3 has 14 residues. V lost 2 bases and J 2 bases, leaving 10 bases between the germline ends. The germline gives CDR1 MNHEY, CDR2 SVGAGI.